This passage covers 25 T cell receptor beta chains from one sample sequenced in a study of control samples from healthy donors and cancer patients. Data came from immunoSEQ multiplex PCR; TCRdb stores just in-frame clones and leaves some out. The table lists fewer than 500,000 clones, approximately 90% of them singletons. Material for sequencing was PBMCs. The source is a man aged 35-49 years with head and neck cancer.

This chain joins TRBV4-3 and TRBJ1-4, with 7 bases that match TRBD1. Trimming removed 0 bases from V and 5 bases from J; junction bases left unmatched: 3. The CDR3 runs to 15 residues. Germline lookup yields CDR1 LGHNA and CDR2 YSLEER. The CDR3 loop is CASSQEGGGNEKLFF. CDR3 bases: TGCGCCAGCAGCCAAGAAGGAGGGGGCAATGAAAAACTGTTTTTT.

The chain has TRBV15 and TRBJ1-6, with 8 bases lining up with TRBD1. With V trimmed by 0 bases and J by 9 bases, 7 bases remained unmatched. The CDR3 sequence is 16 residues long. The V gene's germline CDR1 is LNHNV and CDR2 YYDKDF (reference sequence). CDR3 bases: TGTGCCACCAGCAGAGATTCCCCAACAGGGGGTTCACCCCTCCACTTT. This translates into CATSRDSPTGGSPLHF.

The CDR3 coding sequence is TGCGCCAGCAGCTTGGCTCACACCAGCTCCTACGAGCAGTACTTC. This translates into CASSLAHTSSYEQYF. The V call is TRBV5-1, the J call TRBJ2-7; D is unresolved. The CDR3 length is 15 residues. Germline V gene sequence: CDR1 SGHRS, CDR2 YFSETQ. V dropped 0 bases and J dropped 0 bases, with 10 bases sitting between them.

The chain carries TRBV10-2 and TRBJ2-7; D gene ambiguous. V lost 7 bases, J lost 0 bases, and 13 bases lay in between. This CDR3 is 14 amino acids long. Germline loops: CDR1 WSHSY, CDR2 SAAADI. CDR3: CASIFGRDSYEQYF. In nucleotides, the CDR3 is TGCGCCAGCATATTTGGCCGAGACTCCTACGAGCAGTACTTC.

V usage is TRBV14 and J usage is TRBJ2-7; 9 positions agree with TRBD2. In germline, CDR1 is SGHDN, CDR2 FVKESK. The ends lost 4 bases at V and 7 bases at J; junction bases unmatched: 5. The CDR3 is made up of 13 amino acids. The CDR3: CASSPGGLAEQYF. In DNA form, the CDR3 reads TGTGCCAGCAGCCCAGGAGGACTAGCGGAGCAGTACTTC.

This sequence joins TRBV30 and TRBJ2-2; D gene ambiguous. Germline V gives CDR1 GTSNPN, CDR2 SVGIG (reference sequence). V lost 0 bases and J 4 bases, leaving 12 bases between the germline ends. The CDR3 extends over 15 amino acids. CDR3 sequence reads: CAWSVRSLVTGELFF. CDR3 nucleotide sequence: TGTGCCTGGAGTGTGAGATCCCTTGTCACCGGGGAGCTGTTTTTT.

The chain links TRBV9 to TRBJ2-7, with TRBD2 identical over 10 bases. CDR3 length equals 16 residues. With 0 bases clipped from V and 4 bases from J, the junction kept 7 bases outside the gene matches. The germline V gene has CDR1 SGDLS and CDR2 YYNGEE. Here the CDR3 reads CASSVGPSGGAYEQYF. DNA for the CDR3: TGTGCCAGCAGCGTAGGCCCGAGCGGGGGGGCTTACGAGCAGTACTTC.

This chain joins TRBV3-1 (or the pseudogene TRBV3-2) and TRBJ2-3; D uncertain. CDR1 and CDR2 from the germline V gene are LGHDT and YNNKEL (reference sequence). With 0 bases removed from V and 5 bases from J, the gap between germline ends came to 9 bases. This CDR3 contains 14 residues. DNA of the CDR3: TGTGCCAGCAGCCAAGATAGGGTGGGAGATACGCAGTATTTT. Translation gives CASSQDRVGDTQYF.

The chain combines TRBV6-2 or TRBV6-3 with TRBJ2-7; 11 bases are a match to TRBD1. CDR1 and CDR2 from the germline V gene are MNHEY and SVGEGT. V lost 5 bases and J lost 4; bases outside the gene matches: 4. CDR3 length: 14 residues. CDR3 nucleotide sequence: TGTGCCAGCAGTAGGGACAGGGGGTATTACGAGCAGTACTTC. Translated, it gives CASSRDRGYYEQYF.

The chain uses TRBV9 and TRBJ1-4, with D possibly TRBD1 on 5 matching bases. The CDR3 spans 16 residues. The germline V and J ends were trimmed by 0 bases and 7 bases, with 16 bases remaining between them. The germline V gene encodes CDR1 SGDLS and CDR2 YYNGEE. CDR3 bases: TGTGCCAGCAGCGTAGCAAGGGGCTTGCAGGGTGAAAAACTGTTTTTT. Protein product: CASSVARGLQGEKLFF.

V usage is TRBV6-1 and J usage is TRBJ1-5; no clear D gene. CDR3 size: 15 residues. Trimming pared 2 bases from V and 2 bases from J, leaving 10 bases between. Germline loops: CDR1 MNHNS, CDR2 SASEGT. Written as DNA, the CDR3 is TGTGCCAGCAGTGAAATGCGCAACCGCAATCAGCCCCAGCATTTT. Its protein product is CASSEMRNRNQPQHF.

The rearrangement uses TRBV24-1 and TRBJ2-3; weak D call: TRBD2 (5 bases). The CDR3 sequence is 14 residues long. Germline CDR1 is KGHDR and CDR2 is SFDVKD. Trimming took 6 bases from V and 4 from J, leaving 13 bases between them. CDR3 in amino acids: CATSKADGADTQYF. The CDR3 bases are TGTGCCACCAGTAAGGCGGACGGGGCAGATACGCAGTATTTT.

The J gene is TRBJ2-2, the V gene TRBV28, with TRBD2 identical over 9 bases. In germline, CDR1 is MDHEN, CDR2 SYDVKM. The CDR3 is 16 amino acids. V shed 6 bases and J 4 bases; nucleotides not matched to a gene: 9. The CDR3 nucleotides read TGTGCCAGCAGGAGGGGCGGGAGGGCCGGCACCGGGGAGCTGTTTTTT. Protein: CASRRGGRAGTGELFF.

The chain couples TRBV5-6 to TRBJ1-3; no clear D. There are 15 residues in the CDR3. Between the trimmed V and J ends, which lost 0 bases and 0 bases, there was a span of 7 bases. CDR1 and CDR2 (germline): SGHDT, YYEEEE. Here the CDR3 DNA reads TGTGCCAGCAGCTTGGTCGGCAGCTCTGGAAACACCATATATTTT. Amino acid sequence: CASSLVGSSGNTIYF.

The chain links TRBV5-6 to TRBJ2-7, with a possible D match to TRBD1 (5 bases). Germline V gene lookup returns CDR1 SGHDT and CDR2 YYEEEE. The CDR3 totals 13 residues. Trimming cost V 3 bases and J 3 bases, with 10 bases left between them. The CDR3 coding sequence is TGTGCCAGCAGCTCGACAGTCGTCTACGAGCAGTACTTC. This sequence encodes CASSSTVVYEQYF.

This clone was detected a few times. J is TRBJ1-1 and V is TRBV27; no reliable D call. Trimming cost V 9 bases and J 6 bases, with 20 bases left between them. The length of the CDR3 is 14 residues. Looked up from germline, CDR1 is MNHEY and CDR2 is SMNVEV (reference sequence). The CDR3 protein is CASSRLREDAEAFF. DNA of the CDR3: TGTGCCAGTTCCCGGTTACGGGAGGATGCTGAAGCTTTCTTT.

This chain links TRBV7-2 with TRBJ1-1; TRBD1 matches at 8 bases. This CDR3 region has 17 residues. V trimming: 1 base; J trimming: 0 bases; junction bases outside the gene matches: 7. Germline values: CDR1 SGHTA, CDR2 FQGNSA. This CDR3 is CASSLGGTGPMNTEAFF. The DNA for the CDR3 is TGTGCCAGCAGCTTAGGAGGGACAGGCCCTATGAACACTGAAGCTTTCTTT.

The CDR3 region has the DNA TGTGCCAGCAGGAGACTAGCGGACCGCACAGATACGCAGTATTTT. Its protein is CASRRLADRTDTQYF. This sequence joins TRBV6-4 and TRBJ2-3, with 9 bases that match TRBD2. Germline V gives CDR1 MRHNA, CDR2 SNTAGT. The CDR3 runs to 15 residues. J was trimmed by 1 base and V by 6 bases; bases with no gene match: 5.

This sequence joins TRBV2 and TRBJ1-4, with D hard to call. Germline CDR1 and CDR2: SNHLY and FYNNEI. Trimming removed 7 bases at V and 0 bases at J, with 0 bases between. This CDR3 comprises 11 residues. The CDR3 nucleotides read TGTGCCAGCACAACTAATGAAAAACTGTTTTTT. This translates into CASTTNEKLFF. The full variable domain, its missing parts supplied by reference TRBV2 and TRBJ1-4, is EPEVTQTPSHQVTQMGQEVILRCVPISNHLYFYWYRQILGQKVEFLVSFYNNEISEKSEIFDDQFSVERPDGSNFTLKIRSTKLEDSAMYFCASTTNEKLFFGSGTQLSVL.

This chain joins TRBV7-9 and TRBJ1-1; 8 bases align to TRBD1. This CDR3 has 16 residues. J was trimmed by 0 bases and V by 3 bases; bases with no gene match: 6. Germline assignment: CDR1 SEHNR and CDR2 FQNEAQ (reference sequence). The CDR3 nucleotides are TGTGCCAGCAGCTTTGGACAGGGTCGGGTGAACACTGAAGCTTTCTTT. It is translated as CASSFGQGRVNTEAFF.

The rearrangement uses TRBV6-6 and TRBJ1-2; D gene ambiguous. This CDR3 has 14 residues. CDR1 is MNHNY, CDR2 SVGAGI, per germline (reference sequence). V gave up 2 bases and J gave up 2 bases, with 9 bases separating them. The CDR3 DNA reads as TGTGCCAGCAGTTACGGAACACCCAACTATGGCTACACCTTC. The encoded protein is CASSYGTPNYGYTF.

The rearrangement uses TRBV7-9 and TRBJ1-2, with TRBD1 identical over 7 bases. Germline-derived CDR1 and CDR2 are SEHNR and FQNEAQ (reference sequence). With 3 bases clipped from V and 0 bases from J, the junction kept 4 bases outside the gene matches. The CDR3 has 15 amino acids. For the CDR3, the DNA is TGTGCCAGCAGCTTGGACCAGGGGGCTAACTATGGCTACACCTTC. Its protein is CASSLDQGANYGYTF.

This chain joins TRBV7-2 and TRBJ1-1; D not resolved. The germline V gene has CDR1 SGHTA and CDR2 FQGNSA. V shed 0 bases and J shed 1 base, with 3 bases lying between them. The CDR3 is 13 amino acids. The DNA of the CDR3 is TGTGCCAGCAGCTTAGCAGGGAACACTGAAGCTTTCTTT. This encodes CASSLAGNTEAFF.

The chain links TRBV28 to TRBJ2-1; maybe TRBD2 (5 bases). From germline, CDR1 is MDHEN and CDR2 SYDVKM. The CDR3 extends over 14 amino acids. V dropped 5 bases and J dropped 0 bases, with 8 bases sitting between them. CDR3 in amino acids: CASSVASSYNEQFF. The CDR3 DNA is TGTGCCAGCAGTGTAGCGAGCTCCTACAATGAGCAGTTCTTC.

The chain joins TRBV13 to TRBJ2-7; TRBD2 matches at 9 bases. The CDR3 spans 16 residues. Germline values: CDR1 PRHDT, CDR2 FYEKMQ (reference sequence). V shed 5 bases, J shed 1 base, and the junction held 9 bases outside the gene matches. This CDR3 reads CASSTKTSGFSYEQYF. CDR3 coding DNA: TGTGCCAGCAGCACTAAAACTAGCGGGTTTTCCTACGAGCAGTACTTC.